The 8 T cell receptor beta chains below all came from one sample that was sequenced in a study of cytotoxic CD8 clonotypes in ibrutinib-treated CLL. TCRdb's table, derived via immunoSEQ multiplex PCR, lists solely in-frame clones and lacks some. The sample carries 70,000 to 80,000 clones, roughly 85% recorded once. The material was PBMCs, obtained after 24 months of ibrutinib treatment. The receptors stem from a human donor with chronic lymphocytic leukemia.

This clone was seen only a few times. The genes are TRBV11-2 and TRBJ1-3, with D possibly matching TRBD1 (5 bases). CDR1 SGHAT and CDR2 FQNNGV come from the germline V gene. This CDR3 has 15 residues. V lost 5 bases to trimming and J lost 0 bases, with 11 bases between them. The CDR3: CASSTDRSSGNTIYF. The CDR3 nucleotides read TGTGCCAGCAGCACTGACAGAAGCTCTGGAAACACCATATATTTT.

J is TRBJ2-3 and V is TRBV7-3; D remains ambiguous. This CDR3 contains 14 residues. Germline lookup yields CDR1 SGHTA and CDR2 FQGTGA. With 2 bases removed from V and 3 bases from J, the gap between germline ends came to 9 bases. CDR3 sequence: CASSLVIQTDTQYF. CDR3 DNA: TGTGCCAGCAGCTTAGTTATCCAGACAGATACGCAGTATTTT.

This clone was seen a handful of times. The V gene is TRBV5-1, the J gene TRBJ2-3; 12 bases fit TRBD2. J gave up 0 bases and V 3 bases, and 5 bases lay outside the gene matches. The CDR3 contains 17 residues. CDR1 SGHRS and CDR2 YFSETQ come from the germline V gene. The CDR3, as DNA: TGCGCCAGCAGCTCGGGACTAGCGGGTTCTAGCACAGATACGCAGTATTTT. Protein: CASSSGLAGSSTDTQYF.

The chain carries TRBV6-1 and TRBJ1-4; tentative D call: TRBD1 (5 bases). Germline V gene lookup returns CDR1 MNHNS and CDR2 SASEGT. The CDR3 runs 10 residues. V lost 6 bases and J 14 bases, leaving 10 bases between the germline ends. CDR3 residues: CASSGGCLFF. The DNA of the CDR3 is TGTGCCAGCAGCGGGGGTTGTCTGTTTTTT.

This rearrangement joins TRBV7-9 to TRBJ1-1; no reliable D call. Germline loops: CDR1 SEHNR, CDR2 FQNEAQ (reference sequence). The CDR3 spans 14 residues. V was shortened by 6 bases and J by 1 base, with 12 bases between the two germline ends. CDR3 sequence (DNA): TGTGCCAGCAGTCCACAGTTAAGGAACACTGAAGCTTTCTTT. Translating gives CASSPQLRNTEAFF.

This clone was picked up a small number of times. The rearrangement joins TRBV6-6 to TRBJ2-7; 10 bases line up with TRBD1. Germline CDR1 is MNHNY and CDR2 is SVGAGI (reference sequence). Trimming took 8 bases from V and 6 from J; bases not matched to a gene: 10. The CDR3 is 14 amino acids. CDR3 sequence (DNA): TGTGCCAGCGCGCCGGGACAGGGGATCTCCGAGCAGTACTTC. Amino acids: CASAPGQGISEQYF.

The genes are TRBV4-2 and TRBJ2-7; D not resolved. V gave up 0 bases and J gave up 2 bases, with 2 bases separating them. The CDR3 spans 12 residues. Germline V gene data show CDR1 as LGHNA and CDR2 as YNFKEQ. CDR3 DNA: TGTGCCAGCAGCCAAGATGCCTACGAGCAGTACTTC. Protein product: CASSQDAYEQYF.

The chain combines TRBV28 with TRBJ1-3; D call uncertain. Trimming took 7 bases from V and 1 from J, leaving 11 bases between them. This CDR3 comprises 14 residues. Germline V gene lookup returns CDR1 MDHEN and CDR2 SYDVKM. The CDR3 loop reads CASKSGGSGNTIYF. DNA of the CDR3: TGTGCCAGCAAATCAGGAGGGTCTGGAAACACCATATATTTT. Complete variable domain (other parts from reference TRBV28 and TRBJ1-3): DVKVTQSSRYLVKRTGEKVFLECVQDMDHENMFWYRQDPGLGLRLIYFSYDVKMKEKGDIPEGYSVSREKKERFSLILESASTNQTSMYLCASKSGGSGNTIYFGEGSWLTVV.